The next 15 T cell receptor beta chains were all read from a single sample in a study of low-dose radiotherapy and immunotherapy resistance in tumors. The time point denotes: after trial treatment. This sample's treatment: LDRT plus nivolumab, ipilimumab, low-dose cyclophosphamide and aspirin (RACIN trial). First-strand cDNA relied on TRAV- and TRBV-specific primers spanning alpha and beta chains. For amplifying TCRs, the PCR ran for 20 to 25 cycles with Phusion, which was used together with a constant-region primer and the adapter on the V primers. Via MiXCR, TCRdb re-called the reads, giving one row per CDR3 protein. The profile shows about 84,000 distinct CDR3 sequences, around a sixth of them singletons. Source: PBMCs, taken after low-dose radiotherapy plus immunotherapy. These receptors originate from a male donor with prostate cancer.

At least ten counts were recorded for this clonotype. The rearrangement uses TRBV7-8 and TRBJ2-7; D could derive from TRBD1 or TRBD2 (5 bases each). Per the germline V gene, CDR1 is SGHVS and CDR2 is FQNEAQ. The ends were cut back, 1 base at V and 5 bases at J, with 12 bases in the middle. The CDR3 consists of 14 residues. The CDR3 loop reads CASSLGGRTHEQYF. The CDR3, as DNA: TGTGCCAGCAGCTTAGGGGGCAGGACTCACGAGCAGTACTTC.

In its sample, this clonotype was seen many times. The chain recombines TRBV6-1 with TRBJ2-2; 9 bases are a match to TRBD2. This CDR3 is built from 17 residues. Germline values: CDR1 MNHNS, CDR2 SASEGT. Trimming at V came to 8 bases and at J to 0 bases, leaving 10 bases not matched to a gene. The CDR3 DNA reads TGTGCCAGCGGGGGGGCTAGCGGGGCCGCGAACACCGGGGAGCTGTTTTTT. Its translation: CASGGASGAANTGELFF.

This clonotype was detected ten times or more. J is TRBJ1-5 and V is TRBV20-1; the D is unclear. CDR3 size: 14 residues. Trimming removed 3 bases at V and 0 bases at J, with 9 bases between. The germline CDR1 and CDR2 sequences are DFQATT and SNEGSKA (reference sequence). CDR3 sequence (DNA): TGCAGTGCTAGTCCCGGGGATAGCAATCAGCCCCAGCATTTT. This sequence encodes CSASPGDSNQPQHF.

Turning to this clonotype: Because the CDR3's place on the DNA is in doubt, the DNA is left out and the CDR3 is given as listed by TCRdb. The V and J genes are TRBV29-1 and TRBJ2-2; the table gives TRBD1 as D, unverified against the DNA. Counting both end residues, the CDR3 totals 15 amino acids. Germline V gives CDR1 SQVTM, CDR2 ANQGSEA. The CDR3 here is CSVDSRGTGELFFFF.

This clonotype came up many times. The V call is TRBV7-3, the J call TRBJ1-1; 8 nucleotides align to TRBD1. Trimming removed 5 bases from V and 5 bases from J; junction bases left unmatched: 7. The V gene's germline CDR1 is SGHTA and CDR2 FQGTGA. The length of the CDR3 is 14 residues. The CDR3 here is CASSQQGVGTEAFF. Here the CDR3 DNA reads TGTGCCAGCAGCCAACAGGGGGTTGGTACTGAAGCTTTCTTT.

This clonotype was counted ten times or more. The CDR3, as DNA: TGTGCCAGCAGCTCAGAGCCAACAGGGGCCGAAGCTTTCTTT. It codes for CASSSEPTGAEAFF. V usage is TRBV7-2 and J usage is TRBJ1-1; 7 nucleotides line up with TRBD1. V was pared by 4 bases and J by 8 bases, with 10 bases of the junction left unmatched. CDR1 is SGHTA, CDR2 FQGNSA, per germline. CDR3 length equals 14 residues.

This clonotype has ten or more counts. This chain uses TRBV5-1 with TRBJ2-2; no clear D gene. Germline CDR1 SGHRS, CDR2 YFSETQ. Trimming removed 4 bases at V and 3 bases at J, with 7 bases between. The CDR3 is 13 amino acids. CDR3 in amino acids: CASSVSDTGELFF. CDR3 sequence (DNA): TGCGCCAGCAGCGTTTCGGACACCGGGGAGCTGTTTTTT.

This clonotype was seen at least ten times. CDR3 DNA: TGTGCCAGCAGCGCATCCGGGACAGTGCATCAGCCCCAGCATTTT. This sequence encodes CASSASGTVHQPQHF. The V and J genes are TRBV7-2 and TRBJ1-5; 7 bases map to TRBD1. The germline gives CDR1 SGHTA, CDR2 FQGNSA. With 5 bases clipped from V and 5 bases from J, the junction kept 9 bases outside the gene matches. This CDR3 is 15 amino acids long.

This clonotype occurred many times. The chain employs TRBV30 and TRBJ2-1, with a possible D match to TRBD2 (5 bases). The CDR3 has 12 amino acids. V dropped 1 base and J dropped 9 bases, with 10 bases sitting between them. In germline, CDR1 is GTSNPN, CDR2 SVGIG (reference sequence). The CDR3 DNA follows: TGTGCCTGGAGTGAAGGGAGAGGTGAGCAGTTCTTC. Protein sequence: CAWSEGRGEQFF.

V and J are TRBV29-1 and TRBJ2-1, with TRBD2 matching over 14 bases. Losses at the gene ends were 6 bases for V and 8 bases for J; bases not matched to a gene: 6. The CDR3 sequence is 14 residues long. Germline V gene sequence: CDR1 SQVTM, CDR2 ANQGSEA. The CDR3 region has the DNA TGCAGCGTCGACGGACTAGCGGGAGGCGATGAGCAGTTCTTC. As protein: CSVDGLAGGDEQFF.

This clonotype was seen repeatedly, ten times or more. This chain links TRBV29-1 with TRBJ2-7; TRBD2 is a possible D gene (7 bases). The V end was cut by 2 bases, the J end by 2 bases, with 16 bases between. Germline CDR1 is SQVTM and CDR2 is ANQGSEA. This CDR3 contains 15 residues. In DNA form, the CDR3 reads TGCAGCGTTGAATGGGGGGGCTCCCCAACCTACGAGCAGTACTTC. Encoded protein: CSVEWGGSPTYEQYF.

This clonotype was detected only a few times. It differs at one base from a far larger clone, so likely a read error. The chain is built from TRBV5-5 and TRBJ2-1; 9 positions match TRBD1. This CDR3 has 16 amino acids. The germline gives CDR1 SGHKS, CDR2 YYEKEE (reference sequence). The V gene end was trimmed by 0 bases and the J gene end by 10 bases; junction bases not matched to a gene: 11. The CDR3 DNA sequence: TGTGCCAGCAGCTTGGCCCCGGGACAGGGTACTTACGAGCAGTTCTTC. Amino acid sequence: CASSLAPGQGTYEQFF.

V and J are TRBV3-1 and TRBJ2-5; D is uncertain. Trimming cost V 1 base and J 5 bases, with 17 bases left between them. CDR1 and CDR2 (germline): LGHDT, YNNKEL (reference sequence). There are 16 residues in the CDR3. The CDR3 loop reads CASSQVPATYGETQYF. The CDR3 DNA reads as TGTGCCAGCAGCCAAGTGCCGGCGACATACGGGGAGACCCAGTACTTC.

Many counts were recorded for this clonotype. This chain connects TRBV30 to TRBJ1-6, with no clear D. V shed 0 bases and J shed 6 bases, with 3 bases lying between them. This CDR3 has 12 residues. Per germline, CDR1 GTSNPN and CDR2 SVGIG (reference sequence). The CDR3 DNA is TGTGCCTGGAGTGTACTTAATTCACCCCTCCACTTT. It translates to CAWSVLNSPLHF.

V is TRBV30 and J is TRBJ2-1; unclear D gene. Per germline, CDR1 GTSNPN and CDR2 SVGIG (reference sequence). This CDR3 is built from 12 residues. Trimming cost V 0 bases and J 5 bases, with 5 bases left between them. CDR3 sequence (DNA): TGTGCCTGGAGTGTAAGGCACAATGAGCAGTTCTTC. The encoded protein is CAWSVRHNEQFF.